This T cell receptor beta chain comes out of a study of cytomegalovirus exposure and HLA in healthy donors. Background on the study: HLA-typed donors contributed 80 million or so unique TCRs, which were held in an early data release. The study, taken as a whole, reports: Presence/absence analysis assumed near-uniform sequencing depth across donors. Reports described diagnosis of cytomegalovirus status by the classifier as highly specific and sensitive.

CDR3 length: 14 amino acids. V lost 5 bases to trimming and J lost 6 bases; unmatched junction nucleotides: 5. CDR1 and CDR2 (germline): SNHLY, FYNNEI. As regards this clone: Its antigen is unidentified.

The PCR was carried out with 60 Vbeta primers and 13 Jbeta primers. TCRdb keeps only in-frame clones here, not all; method: immunoSEQ multiplex PCR. The profile shows approximately 140,000 clones, around 76% of them singletons. The sequencing input was PBMCs. The chain links TRBV2 to TRBJ1-4, with 8 bases identical to TRBD1. This sequence originates from a man aged 18-30 years in good health and CMV-seronegative. The CDR3: CASSQQGVDEKLFF. For the CDR3, the DNA is TGTGCCAGCAGTCAACAGGGGGTGGATGAAAAACTGTTTTTT. The full variable domain, in which reference TRBV2 and TRBJ1-4 provide the parts outside the CDR3, is EPEVTQTPSHQVTQMGQEVILRCVPISNHLYFYWYRQILGQKVEFLVSFYNNEISEKSEIFDDQFSVERPDGSNFTLKIRSTKLEDSAMYFCASSQQGVDEKLFFGSGTQLSVL.